The TCR beta chain described here comes from a study of blood T cell repertoires in COVID-19. V was cut by 2 bases and J by 5 bases, with 6 bases left in between. Germline V gives CDR1 SGHRS, CDR2 YFSETQ. The CDR3 length is 12 residues. TCRdb's copy holds only in-frame clones and misses some; the assay was immunoSEQ multiplex PCR. The sample records some 120,000 clones, about 80% being singletons. The V call is TRBV5-1, the J call TRBJ2-3, with D unclear. Source material: peripheral blood. The origin of this receptor is a man aged 55 to 69 with acute or convalescent COVID-19. The CDR3, as DNA: TGCGCCAGCAGCTTATTTCAAGATACGCAGTATTTT. Translation: CASSLFQDTQYF.